A selection of T cell receptor beta chains follows, all from one sample in a study of blood T cell repertoires in COVID-19. Here immunoSEQ multiplex PCR was the method, and the copy in TCRdb shows in-frame clones only, minus some. The sample contains approximately 280,000 clones, 75% to 95% of which appear only once. The sample taken for sequencing was peripheral blood. The receptor set was obtained from a woman aged 25 to 39 with COVID-19, enrolled during active disease. The CDR3 runs from the conserved cysteine through the conserved F or W. The D gene is left open where the match is weak. Only part of the rows carry a size: once, few, many, or a class if the clone is expanded.

TRBJ2-6 NA TRBV28 16 NA CASSFNRDSGANVLTF TGTGCCAGCAGTTTCAACCGCGACTCTGGGGCCAACGTCCTGACTTTC
TRBJ2-2 TRBD1 TRBV29-1 14 NA CSVNPGQTPGELFF TGCAGCGTGAACCCGGGACAGACCCCCGGGGAGCTGTTTTTT
TRBJ2-1 NA TRBV18 12 NA CASSTTVPPEFF TGTGCCAGCTCTACCACTGTCCCGCCGGAGTTCTTC
TRBJ2-3 NA TRBV11-2 16 NA CASSLFSGGITDTQYF TGTGCCAGCAGCTTATTTAGCGGAGGGATCACAGATACGCAGTATTTT
TRBJ2-5 TRBD1 TRBV5-8 14 NA CASSPGTGEETQYF TGTGCCAGCAGCCCCGGGACAGGGGAAGAGACCCAGTACTTC
TRBJ1-1 NA TRBV6-5 13 NA CASSPTSGRRAFF TGTGCCAGCAGTCCTACCTCAGGGAGGCGAGCTTTCTTT
TRBJ2-7 TRBD2 TRBV28 13 NA CASSTTSGFEQYF TGTGCCAGCAGCACGACTAGCGGCTTCGAGCAGTACTTC
TRBJ1-2 TRBD1 TRBV15 12 NA CATQGTAYGYTF TGTGCCACCCAAGGGACAGCCTATGGCTACACCTTC
TRBJ2-2 NA TRBV12-3/TRBV12-4 13 NA CASSLLASGELFF TGTGCCAGCAGTTTACTAGCGAGCGGGGAGCTGTTTTTT
TRBJ1-2 TRBD1 TRBV5-1 14 NA CASSDPGQGGGYTF TGCGCCAGCAGCGACCCGGGACAGGGTGGCGGCTACACCTTC
TRBJ2-5 TRBD1 TRBV28 14 NA CASGRDSQQETQYF TGTGCCAGCGGTCGGGACAGCCAACAAGAGACCCAGTACTTC
TRBJ2-7 TRBD2 TRBV27 15 NA CASSPIGSGNHEQYF TGTGCCAGCAGTCCCATCGGTAGCGGGAATCACGAGCAGTACTTC
TRBJ1-5 NA TRBV15 15 NA CATSRDYPGGAPQHF TGTGCCACCAGCAGAGATTACCCAGGAGGGGCGCCCCAGCATTTT
TRBJ1-1 NA TRBV5-6 12 NA CASSLIRTEAFF TGTGCCAGCAGCTTGATCCGCACTGAAGCTTTCTTT
TRBJ1-2 TRBD1 TRBV2 15 once CASSIQGDANYGYTF TGTGCCAGCAGCATACAGGGGGATGCTAACTATGGCTACACCTTC
TRBJ2-3 TRBD1 TRBV6-6 14 NA CASSRQGAADTQYF TGTGCCAGCAGTCGACAGGGGGCGGCAGATACGCAGTATTTT
TRBJ2-1 NA TRBV19 13 NA CASKRSGIVEQFF TGTGCCAGTAAACGGTCGGGTATCGTTGAGCAGTTCTTC
TRBJ2-7 NA TRBV25-1 12 NA CASSDPAYEQYF TGTGCCAGCAGTGATCCCGCCTACGAGCAGTACTTC
TRBJ2-4 TRBD1 TRBV7-3 14 NA CASETGQAKNIQYF TGTGCCAGCGAAACCGGACAGGCGAAAAACATTCAGTACTTC
TRBJ1-2 NA TRBV28 16 NA CASTRPDGGPNYGYTF TGTGCCAGCACCCGGCCCGATGGAGGACCCAACTATGGCTACACCTTC
TRBJ1-2 TRBD1 TRBV5-1 14 NA CASSRRDSSYGYTF TGCGCCAGCAGCCGCCGGGACAGCAGCTATGGCTACACCTTC
TRBJ1-2 TRBD1 TRBV5-1 17 once CASSFGAWDRGGYGYTF TGCGCCAGCAGCTTTGGGGCTTGGGACAGGGGCGGCTATGGCTACACCTTC
TRBJ2-3 NA TRBV18 12 NA CASSPGGDTQYF TGTGCCAGCTCACCCGGAGGAGATACGCAGTATTTT
TRBJ2-1 TRBD2 TRBV5-4 15 NA CASSLGGRAYNEQFF TGTGCCAGCAGCTTGGGCGGGAGGGCCTACAATGAGCAGTTCTTC
TRBJ2-5 TRBD2 TRBV3-1/TRBV3-2 15 NA CASSQAGTSQETQYF TGTGCCAGCAGCCAAGCCGGGACTAGCCAAGAGACCCAGTACTTC
TRBJ1-2 NA TRBV19 14 NA CASSIVGGGYGYTF TGTGCCAGTAGTATAGTCGGGGGAGGCTATGGCTACACCTTC
TRBJ1-1 NA TRBV12-5 17 NA CASGLDPHQTGNTEAFF TGTGCTAGTGGTTTGGACCCCCATCAGACAGGGAACACTGAAGCTTTCTTT
TRBJ1-3 NA TRBV5-6 17 NA CASSLWILGLSGNTIYF TGTGCCAGCAGCTTGTGGATTCTAGGCCTCTCTGGAAACACCATATATTTT
TRBJ2-3 NA TRBV10-3 17 NA CAISESATRSYTDTQYF TGTGCCATCAGTGAGTCCGCCACTAGAAGTTACACAGATACGCAGTATTTT
TRBJ2-2 TRBD2 TRBV7-9 16 NA CASSSRTSGRTSELFF TGTGCCAGCAGCTCTAGGACTAGCGGGAGGACGAGCGAGCTGTTTTTT
TRBJ2-1 NA TRBV25-1 16 NA CASSEGRASSYNEQFF TGTGCCAGCAGTGAAGGGCGCGCGAGCTCCTACAATGAGCAGTTCTTC
TRBJ1-5 TRBD1 TRBV6-5 15 NA CASSPVGGSNQPQHF TGTGCCAGCAGTCCTGTAGGGGGCAGCAATCAGCCCCAGCATTTT
TRBJ2-7 TRBD1 TRBV2 16 NA CASIGTTGTGAYEQYF TGTGCCAGCATTGGAACAACCGGGACAGGAGCGTACGAGCAGTACTTC
TRBJ1-6 NA TRBV30 12 few CAWSEEDSPLHF TGTGCCTGGAGTGAGGAGGATTCACCCCTCCACTTT
TRBJ1-1 NA TRBV7-9 11 NA CASSLGGKAFF TGTGCCAGCAGCTTAGGGGGCAAAGCTTTCTTT
TRBJ2-1 NA TRBV11-2 18 NA CASSLFLMGGGTHNEQFF TGTGCCAGCAGCTTATTTCTCATGGGTGGTGGGACTCACAATGAGCAGTTCTTC
TRBJ2-7 NA TRBV29-1 13 NA CSVAASAGFEQYF TGCAGCGTCGCTGCCTCGGCGGGTTTCGAGCAGTACTTC
TRBJ1-6 NA TRBV2 15 few CASSPHLRGVPPLHF TGTGCCAGCAGTCCCCACCTTCGAGGAGTTCCACCCCTCCACTTT
TRBJ2-7 NA TRBV10-2 15 NA CASRNRGGPTYEQYF TGCGCCAGCAGGAACAGGGGGGGCCCTACCTACGAGCAGTACTTC
TRBJ2-7 TRBD2 TRBV6-5 14 NA CASRETSGNYEQYF TGTGCCAGCAGGGAGACTAGCGGGAACTACGAGCAGTACTTC
TRBJ2-1 TRBD2 TRBV30 19 NA CAWSPGTSGSLMSYNEQFF TGTGCCTGGAGCCCCGGGACTAGCGGGAGCCTGATGTCCTACAATGAGCAGTTCTTC
TRBJ1-1 NA TRBV6-5 13 NA CASSPIMNTEAFF TGTGCCAGCAGCCCCATCATGAACACTGAAGCTTTCTTT
TRBJ2-5 TRBD2 TRBV28 13 NA CASISGGQETQYF TGTGCCAGCATTTCGGGGGGACAAGAGACCCAGTACTTC
TRBJ2-7 NA TRBV30 13 once CAWRVFSSYEQYF TGTGCCTGGAGGGTCTTCAGCTCCTACGAGCAGTACTTC
TRBJ1-1 TRBD1 TRBV28 15 NA CASSLGVAGGLEAFF TGTGCCAGCAGTTTGGGAGTGGCAGGGGGCCTCGAAGCTTTCTTT
TRBJ2-5 NA TRBV18 15 NA CASSPNYQYQETQYF TGTGCCAGCTCACCAAACTACCAGTACCAAGAGACCCAGTACTTC
TRBJ2-3 TRBD1 TRBV2 14 once CASSGQGATDTQYF TGTGCCAGCAGCGGACAGGGGGCGACAGATACGCAGTATTTT
TRBJ1-6 NA TRBV6-5 13 NA CASGVNGDSPLHF TGTGCCAGCGGCGTGAACGGGGATTCACCCCTCCACTTT
TRBJ2-3 TRBD2 TRBV10-1 14 NA CASTPGGSADTQYF TGCGCCAGCACGCCGGGCGGGAGCGCAGATACGCAGTATTTT
TRBJ2-5 TRBD1 TRBV7-9 15 NA CASSLVTGGRETQYF TGTGCCAGCAGCTTGGTGACAGGGGGCCGGGAGACCCAGTACTTC
TRBJ2-2 NA TRBV29-1 11 NA CSAPRGGELFF TGCAGCGCCCCTCGGGGCGGGGAGCTGTTTTTT
TRBJ2-7 TRBD2 TRBV15 15 NA CATSTGGGTAYEQYF TGTGCCACCAGCACCGGGGGGGGCACCGCCTACGAGCAGTACTTC
TRBJ1-3 NA TRBV28 14 NA CASSAPGAGNTIYF TGTGCCAGCAGTGCGCCAGGGGCTGGAAACACCATATATTTT
TRBJ2-2 NA TRBV5-1 13 NA CASSVSATGELFF TGCGCCAGCAGCGTTAGCGCGACCGGGGAGCTGTTTTTT
TRBJ2-2 NA TRBV6-5 13 NA CASRATDSWELFF TGTGCCAGCAGAGCGACGGACTCTTGGGAGCTGTTTTTT
TRBJ2-7 TRBD2 TRBV18 15 NA CASSYRSGSGYEQYF TGTGCCAGCTCATACCGGAGCGGGAGTGGATACGAGCAGTACTTC
TRBJ2-3 NA TRBV5-6 14 NA CASTTGTGLDTQYF TGTGCCAGCACCACGGGTACCGGGTTAGATACGCAGTATTTT
TRBJ2-2 TRBD2 TRBV9 11 NA CASGRAGGLFF TGTGCCAGCGGGAGGGCCGGGGGGCTGTTTTTT